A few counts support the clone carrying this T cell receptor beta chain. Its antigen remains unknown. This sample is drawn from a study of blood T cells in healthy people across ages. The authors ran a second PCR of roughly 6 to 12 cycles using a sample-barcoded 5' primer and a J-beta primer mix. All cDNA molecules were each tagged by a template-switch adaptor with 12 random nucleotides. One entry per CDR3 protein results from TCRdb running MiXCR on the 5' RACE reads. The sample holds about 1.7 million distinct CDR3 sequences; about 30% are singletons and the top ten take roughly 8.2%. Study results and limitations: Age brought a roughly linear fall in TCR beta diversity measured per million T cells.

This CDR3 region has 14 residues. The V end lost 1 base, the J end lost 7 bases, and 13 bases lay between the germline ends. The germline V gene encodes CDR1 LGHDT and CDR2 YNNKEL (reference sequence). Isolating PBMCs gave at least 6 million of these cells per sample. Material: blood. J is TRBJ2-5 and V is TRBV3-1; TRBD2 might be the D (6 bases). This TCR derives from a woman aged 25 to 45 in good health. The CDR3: CASSQVRVGGTQYF. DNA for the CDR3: TGTGCCAGCAGCCAAGTTAGGGTCGGGGGGACCCAGTACTTC.